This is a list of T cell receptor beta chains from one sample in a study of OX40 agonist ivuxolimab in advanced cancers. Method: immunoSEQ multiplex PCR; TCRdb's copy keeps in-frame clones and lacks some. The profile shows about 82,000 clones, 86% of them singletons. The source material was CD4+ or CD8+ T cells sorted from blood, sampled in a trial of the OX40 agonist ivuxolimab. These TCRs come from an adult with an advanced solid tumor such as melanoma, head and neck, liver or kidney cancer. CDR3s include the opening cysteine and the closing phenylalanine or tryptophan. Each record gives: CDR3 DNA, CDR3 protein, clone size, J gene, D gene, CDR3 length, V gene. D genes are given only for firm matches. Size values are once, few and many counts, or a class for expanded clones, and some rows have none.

CDR3 DNA: TGCGCCAGCAGTGATGGAGAGAACACTGAAGCTTTCTTT
CDR3 protein: CASSDGENTEAFF
clone size: .
J gene: TRBJ1-1
D gene: .
CDR3 length: 13
V gene: TRBV10-2

CDR3 DNA: TGTGCCAGCAGCTTAGAATTATCGGGCTATGAGCAGTTCTTC
CDR3 protein: CASSLELSGYEQFF
clone size: .
J gene: TRBJ2-1
D gene: .
CDR3 length: 14
V gene: TRBV11-2

CDR3 DNA: TGTGCCTGGAGTGTGGCAGGCTACGAGCAGTACTTC
CDR3 protein: CAWSVAGYEQYF
clone size: few
J gene: TRBJ2-7
D gene: .
CDR3 length: 12
V gene: TRBV30

CDR3 DNA: TGTGCCAGCAACTTAATAAACGGCCCAGCGAACACCGGGGAGCTGTTTTTT
CDR3 protein: CASNLINGPANTGELFF
clone size: .
J gene: TRBJ2-2
D gene: .
CDR3 length: 17
V gene: TRBV7-9

CDR3 DNA: TGTGCCAGCAGCCCACGGCCGAGCTCCTACGAGCAGTACTTC
CDR3 protein: CASSPRPSSYEQYF
clone size: .
J gene: TRBJ2-7
D gene: .
CDR3 length: 14
V gene: TRBV9

CDR3 DNA: TGCGCCAGCAGCTTGACTCTAGAGGAGCATTTCTTC
CDR3 protein: CASSLTLEEHFF
clone size: few
J gene: TRBJ2-1
D gene: .
CDR3 length: 12
V gene: TRBV5-1

CDR3 DNA: TGTGCCTGGAGGCTAGCGGGAGGGCCGACCCACGAGCAGTACTTC
CDR3 protein: CAWRLAGGPTHEQYF
clone size: .
J gene: TRBJ2-7
D gene: TRBD2
CDR3 length: 15
V gene: TRBV30

CDR3 DNA: TGCGCCAGCAGCTTGCAGGGCGGGGAAGGCTACACCTTC
CDR3 protein: CASSLQGGEGYTF
clone size: few
J gene: TRBJ1-2
D gene: .
CDR3 length: 13
V gene: TRBV5-1

CDR3 DNA: TGCGCCAGCAGCTTGGAAGGCCCCGAGCAGTACTTC
CDR3 protein: CASSLEGPEQYF
clone size: .
J gene: TRBJ2-7
D gene: .
CDR3 length: 12
V gene: TRBV5-1

CDR3 DNA: TGTGCCAGCAGTTACTCAGGGACAGACTATGGCTACACCTTC
CDR3 protein: CASSYSGTDYGYTF
clone size: .
J gene: TRBJ1-2
D gene: TRBD1
CDR3 length: 14
V gene: TRBV6-5

CDR3 DNA: TGTGCCAGCAGCAATGCCGGGACAGGGAGCGACATTCAGTACTTC
CDR3 protein: CASSNAGTGSDIQYF
clone size: .
J gene: TRBJ2-4
D gene: TRBD1
CDR3 length: 15
V gene: TRBV5-4

CDR3 DNA: TGTGCCAGCAGTCCCGTTTCAGCGGGCGACTACGAGCAGTACTTC
CDR3 protein: CASSPVSAGDYEQYF
clone size: once
J gene: TRBJ2-7
D gene: .
CDR3 length: 15
V gene: TRBV27

CDR3 DNA: TGTGCCAGCAGTTTACAAGGGGGGATTAACTATGGCTACACCTTC
CDR3 protein: CASSLQGGINYGYTF
clone size: .
J gene: TRBJ1-2
D gene: .
CDR3 length: 15
V gene: TRBV7-6

CDR3 DNA: TGTGCCGTCCGGGCCCGGGGCCTCACTGAAGCTTTCTTT
CDR3 protein: CAVRARGLTEAFF
clone size: .
J gene: TRBJ1-1
D gene: .
CDR3 length: 13
V gene: TRBV6-5

CDR3 DNA: TGTGCCAGCAGGCTGACAGGGGAAGCTCAGAACTATGGCTACACCTTC
CDR3 protein: CASRLTGEAQNYGYTF
clone size: .
J gene: TRBJ1-2
D gene: TRBD1
CDR3 length: 16
V gene: TRBV2

CDR3 DNA: TGTGCCAGCAGTCAGGGGTACAGGCTCTACGAGCAGTACTTC
CDR3 protein: CASSQGYRLYEQYF
clone size: .
J gene: TRBJ2-7
D gene: .
CDR3 length: 14
V gene: TRBV6-1

CDR3 DNA: TGTGCCAGCAGTGAAAACTACCTTAATGAGCAGTTCTTC
CDR3 protein: CASSENYLNEQFF
clone size: .
J gene: TRBJ2-1
D gene: .
CDR3 length: 13
V gene: TRBV6-1

CDR3 DNA: TGCAGCGTCTCACAGGGGACCTTGATTCACACTGAAGCTTTCTTT
CDR3 protein: CSVSQGTLIHTEAFF
clone size: .
J gene: TRBJ1-1
D gene: TRBD1
CDR3 length: 15
V gene: TRBV29-1

CDR3 DNA: TGTGCCATCAGCACGGGACAGGGAGGTCATCAGCCCCAGCATTTT
CDR3 protein: CAISTGQGGHQPQHF
clone size: .
J gene: TRBJ1-5
D gene: TRBD1
CDR3 length: 15
V gene: TRBV10-3

CDR3 DNA: TGTGCCAGCTCAGACCACTATGGCTACACCTTC
CDR3 protein: CASSDHYGYTF
clone size: .
J gene: TRBJ1-2
D gene: .
CDR3 length: 11
V gene: TRBV10-3

CDR3 DNA: TGTGCCAGCAGTAACGACAGGGGAGGTCAGCCCCAGCATTTT
CDR3 protein: CASSNDRGGQPQHF
clone size: .
J gene: TRBJ1-5
D gene: TRBD1
CDR3 length: 14
V gene: TRBV6-5

CDR3 DNA: TGTGCCAGCTCACCGCCAACGACGAAGGCCCAGCATTTT
CDR3 protein: CASSPPTTKAQHF
clone size: .
J gene: TRBJ1-5
D gene: .
CDR3 length: 13
V gene: TRBV18

CDR3 DNA: TGTGCCAGCAGCGCGGAATATCGGGTGAGCTCCTACAATGAGCAGTTCTTC
CDR3 protein: CASSAEYRVSSYNEQFF
clone size: .
J gene: TRBJ2-1
D gene: .
CDR3 length: 17
V gene: TRBV9

CDR3 DNA: TGTGCCAGCAGCCGAGGGGATACGCAGTATTTT
CDR3 protein: CASSRGDTQYF
clone size: .
J gene: TRBJ2-3
D gene: .
CDR3 length: 11
V gene: TRBV14

CDR3 DNA: TGTGCCAGGGAGAGCGGGAGGGGCCGGAATGAGCAGTTCTTC
CDR3 protein: CARESGRGRNEQFF
clone size: .
J gene: TRBJ2-1
D gene: TRBD2
CDR3 length: 14
V gene: TRBV2

CDR3 DNA: TGTGCCAGCAGTTCCGGACAGTATGGCTACACCTTC
CDR3 protein: CASSSGQYGYTF
clone size: .
J gene: TRBJ1-2
D gene: .
CDR3 length: 12
V gene: TRBV6-5

CDR3 DNA: TGTGCCAGCAGCTTAACAGGGGGGGCCAAAAACATTCAGTACTTC
CDR3 protein: CASSLTGGAKNIQYF
clone size: once
J gene: TRBJ2-4
D gene: TRBD1
CDR3 length: 15
V gene: TRBV7-9

CDR3 DNA: TGTGCCAGCAGCGCTCAGTGGGCAAATTCACCCCTCCACTTT
CDR3 protein: CASSAQWANSPLHF
clone size: .
J gene: TRBJ1-6
D gene: .
CDR3 length: 14
V gene: TRBV9

CDR3 DNA: TGTGTGGTAAGGGGAAGATTGAACACTGAAGCTTTCTTT
CDR3 protein: CVVRGRLNTEAFF
clone size: .
J gene: TRBJ1-1
D gene: .
CDR3 length: 13
V gene: TRBV30

CDR3 DNA: TGCGCCAGCAGCCTTGGGGGATCTGCCCTTGAAGCTTTCTTT
CDR3 protein: CASSLGGSALEAFF
clone size: .
J gene: TRBJ1-1
D gene: .
CDR3 length: 14
V gene: TRBV4-1